A selection of T cell receptor beta chains follows, all from one sample in a study of cytotoxic CD8 clonotypes in ibrutinib-treated CLL. Data came from immunoSEQ multiplex PCR; TCRdb stores just in-frame clones and leaves some out. In the table there are some 150,000 clones, 60% to 85% of which are singletons. The input for sequencing was PBMCs, taken after 12 months of ibrutinib treatment. The source is a human donor with chronic lymphocytic leukemia. The CDR3 runs from the conserved cysteine through the conserved F or W. A D gene is named only where the DNA matches it firmly. Clone sizes are given selectively: once, few, many, or a class where the clone is expanded.

v_gene	j_gene	d_gene	abundance	CDR3aa	CDR3nt
TRBV7-7	TRBJ2-1	.	.	CASSSLQGNEQFF	TGTGCCAGCAGCTCACTTCAGGGCAATGAGCAGTTCTTC
TRBV5-8	TRBJ2-3	.	.	CASRPDLHGVTTQYF	TGTGCCAGCAGACCGGACCTTCACGGCGTCACTACGCAGTATTTT
TRBV27	TRBJ1-1	.	.	CASSVLGGVQNTEAFF	TGTGCCAGCAGTGTCCTGGGGGGGGTTCAGAACACTGAAGCTTTCTTT
TRBV28	TRBJ2-7	.	.	CASGQIRGGVHEQYF	TGTGCCAGCGGACAGATCAGGGGTGGGGTCCACGAGCAGTACTTC
TRBV6-6	TRBJ1-4	TRBD1	.	CASSRQGIEKLFF	TGTGCCAGCAGCCGACAGGGGATAGAAAAACTGTTTTTT
TRBV10-3	TRBJ2-4	TRBD1	.	CAISSGTGTKNIQYF	TGTGCCATCAGTTCCGGGACAGGGACCAAAAACATTCAGTACTTC
TRBV27	TRBJ2-3	.	.	CASSLFGGSTDTQYF	TGTGCCAGCAGCCTATTTGGGGGGAGCACAGATACGCAGTATTTT
TRBV5-6	TRBJ1-1	TRBD1	.	CASSLTGVAFF	TGTGCCAGCAGTCTTACAGGGGTTGCTTTCTTT
TRBV4-3	TRBJ2-2	.	.	CASSQDPQFGELFF	TGCGCCAGCAGCCAAGACCCGCAGTTCGGGGAGCTGTTTTTT
TRBV6-5	TRBJ1-2	.	few	CASSYTHGAYGYTF	TGTGCCAGCAGTTACACGCACGGAGCGTATGGCTACACCTTC
TRBV9	TRBJ1-2	TRBD1	.	CASRRDRANGYTF	TGTGCCAGCAGACGGGACAGGGCAAATGGCTACACCTTC
TRBV7-2	TRBJ2-7	TRBD1	.	CASSLAGDRGSPEQYF	TGTGCCAGCAGCTTAGCCGGGGACAGGGGCTCTCCCGAGCAGTACTTC
TRBV2	TRBJ2-7	TRBD1	.	CASAPRSGTGEEQYF	TGTGCCAGCGCCCCACGCTCCGGGACAGGGGAAGAGCAGTACTTC
TRBV11-3	TRBJ2-7	TRBD1	.	CASSFGQGGSYEQYF	TGTGCCAGCAGCTTTGGACAGGGAGGCTCCTACGAGCAGTACTTC
TRBV5-1	TRBJ2-3	TRBD2	.	CASSLGDYRITDTQYF	TGCGCCAGCAGCTTGGGGGACTACCGCATCACAGATACGCAGTATTTT
TRBV7-7	TRBJ2-3	TRBD1	.	CASRYRTGGRGTDTQYF	TGTGCCAGCAGGTACCGGACAGGGGGCCGGGGCACAGATACGCAGTATTTT
TRBV2	TRBJ1-4	.	.	CASSEFRGSANEKLFF	TGTGCCAGCAGTGAATTTCGAGGGTCCGCTAATGAAAAACTGTTTTTT
TRBV7-2	TRBJ1-2	.	once	CASSLPGSNYGYTF	TGTGCCAGCAGCTTACCAGGGTCTAACTATGGCTACACCTTC
TRBV27	TRBJ1-5	.	.	CASSLLGSNQPQHF	TGTGCCAGCAGTTTATTGGGTAGCAATCAGCCCCAGCATTTT
TRBV7-2	TRBJ1-5	.	.	CASSRLISNQPQHF	TGTGCCAGCAGTCGCCTGATAAGCAATCAGCCCCAGCATTTT
TRBV7-2	TRBJ2-3	.	.	CATEKGTDTQYF	TGTGCGACTGAAAAGGGCACAGATACGCAGTATTTT
TRBV7-9	TRBJ2-3	.	.	CASSLGTTTDTQYF	TGTGCCAGCAGCTTAGGGACTACGACAGATACGCAGTATTTT
TRBV5-1	TRBJ1-6	.	few	CASSLEAGEGSPLHF	TGCGCCAGCAGCTTGGAGGCAGGGGAGGGTTCACCCCTCCACTTT
TRBV27	TRBJ1-1	.	.	CASKAGVTEAFF	TGTGCCAGCAAGGCAGGGGTCACTGAAGCTTTCTTT
TRBV4-1	TRBJ2-2	TRBD1	.	CASSPRDRGTGELFF	TGCGCCAGCAGCCCCCGGGACAGGGGAACCGGGGAGCTGTTTTTT
TRBV10-3	TRBJ1-2	.	few	CAISESRNYGYTF	TGTGCCATCAGTGAGTCCAGAAACTATGGCTACACCTTC
TRBV6-1	TRBJ2-2	.	.	CASPVSSNTGELFF	TGTGCCAGCCCTGTGTCCTCGAACACCGGGGAGCTGTTTTTT
TRBV11-2	TRBJ1-3	TRBD1	.	CASSLQTGGAGNTIYF	TGTGCCAGCAGCCTCCAGACAGGGGGCGCGGGAAACACCATATATTTT
TRBV9	TRBJ2-1	TRBD2	.	CASSVAPAGDEQFF	TGTGCCAGCAGCGTAGCACCAGCGGGAGACGAGCAGTTCTTC
TRBV27	TRBJ1-3	.	.	CASSLTQVGAPIYF	TGTGCCAGCAGCCTCACTCAGGTCGGGGCCCCCATATATTTT
TRBV21-1	TRBJ2-7	.	.	CASSPTGSYEQYF	TGTGCCAGCAGCCCTACAGGGTCGTACGAGCAGTACTTC
TRBV30	TRBJ2-5	TRBD2	.	CAWSRVIAGGPETQYF	TGTGCCTGGAGCCGGGTAATAGCGGGAGGGCCAGAGACCCAGTACTTC
TRBV6-5	TRBJ1-1	.	many	CASSYSLYSQSTEAFF	TGTGCCAGCAGTTACTCTCTATACAGCCAGAGCACTGAAGCTTTCTTT
TRBV11-2	TRBJ2-1	TRBD1	.	CASSLMGTGGNEQFF	TGTGCCAGCAGCTTAATGGGGACAGGGGGCAATGAGCAGTTCTTC
TRBV6-5	TRBJ2-7	.	once	CASTIQGRSYEQYF	TGTGCCAGCACCATACAGGGACGGAGCTACGAGCAGTACTTC
TRBV7-9	TRBJ2-5	.	.	CASSPTVGRGTQYF	TGTGCCAGCAGCCCAACGGTTGGACGTGGGACCCAGTACTTC
TRBV30	TRBJ1-1	.	.	CAWSGAGFTEAFF	TGTGCCTGGAGTGGGGCGGGTTTCACTGAAGCTTTCTTT
TRBV18	TRBJ1-4	.	once	CASSPRLGAANEKLFF	TGTGCCAGCTCACCAAGATTGGGCGCGGCTAATGAAAAACTGTTTTTT
TRBV5-1	TRBJ2-1	.	.	CASSFATYNEQFF	TGCGCCAGCAGCTTTGCTACCTACAATGAGCAGTTCTTC
TRBV6-5	TRBJ2-1	.	.	CASSYMGGGRNEQFF	TGTGCCAGCAGTTACATGGGGGGGGGCCGCAATGAGCAGTTCTTC
TRBV7-9	TRBJ1-1	.	.	CASSLLMNTEAFF	TGTGCCAGCAGCTTATTGATGAACACTGAAGCTTTCTTT
TRBV7-9	TRBJ2-7	TRBD1	.	CASSVRDRGKYYEQYF	TGCGCCAGCAGCGTAAGGGACAGGGGGAAATATTACGAGCAGTACTTC
TRBV28	TRBJ2-7	.	.	CASSLPPTGASYEQYF	TGTGCCAGCAGTTTACCCCCAACGGGAGCCAGCTACGAGCAGTACTTC
TRBV5-4	TRBJ1-2	TRBD1	few	CASSRDRGNYGYTF	TGTGCCAGCAGCCGGGACAGGGGGAACTATGGCTACACCTTC
TRBV11-2	TRBJ1-1	.	.	CASSLEATEAFF	TGTGCCAGCAGCTTAGAAGCCACTGAAGCTTTCTTT
TRBV6-1	TRBJ1-1	.	.	CASTGNSNTEAFF	TGTGCCAGCACCGGGAACTCAAACACTGAAGCTTTCTTT
TRBV5-6	TRBJ2-7	TRBD1	.	CASSVGTVSYEQYF	TGTGCCAGCAGCGTAGGGACAGTCTCCTACGAGCAGTACTTC
TRBV2	TRBJ2-4	.	few	CASGVEDSTNIQYF	TGTGCCAGTGGGGTCGAGGACAGTACAAACATTCAGTACTTC
TRBV20-1	TRBJ2-1	.	.	CSASLVNEQFF	TGCAGTGCTAGTCTCGTCAATGAGCAGTTCTTC
TRBV11-2	TRBJ2-2	.	.	CASSLVHTGELFF	TGTGCCAGCAGCTTAGTGCACACCGGGGAGCTGTTTTTT
TRBV19	TRBJ2-2	TRBD2	.	CASSMVWLAGGPMAGELFF	TGTGCCAGTAGTATGGTGTGGCTAGCGGGGGGCCCGATGGCCGGGGAGCTGTTTTTT
TRBV7-9	TRBJ1-2	.	.	CASSLVRSGYTF	TGTGCCAGCAGTCTCGTAAGGAGTGGCTACACCTTC
TRBV28	TRBJ2-5	.	.	CASGDPNRVRETQYF	TGTGCCAGTGGAGACCCCAACAGGGTTAGAGAGACCCAGTACTTC
TRBV11-1	TRBJ2-3	TRBD2	.	CASSLNSGTSGGAMYTQYF	TGTGCCAGCAGCTTAAACTCCGGGACTAGCGGGGGGGCCATGTATACGCAGTATTTT
TRBV28	TRBJ2-7	.	once	CASSLRAVTYEQYF	TGTGCCAGCAGTTTAAGGGCAGTCACCTACGAGCAGTACTTC
TRBV11-2	TRBJ1-1	TRBD1	.	CASSRDREAAFF	TGTGCCAGCAGCCGGGACAGGGAGGCAGCTTTCTTT